The 11 T cell receptor beta chains given below trace back to one sample, sequenced in a study of T cells in Graves' hyperthyroidism and ophthalmopathy. Amplification yielded TCR beta CDR3 regions, with RNA transcripts as the source. First-round RT-PCR targeting the TCR CDR3 was performed with the HTBI primer set. TCRdb re-analysed the multiplex PCR reads in MiXCR, keeping a single row per CDR3 protein. The table has approximately 610,000 distinct CDR3 sequences, about 14% seen once. The material sequenced was blood. The receptor set was obtained from a middle-aged woman with Graves' ophthalmopathy.

There are many counts of this clonotype. The chain recombines TRBV13 with TRBJ1-1; TRBD1 aligns across 12 bases. The CDR3 sequence is 17 residues long. The germline V gene encodes CDR1 PRHDT and CDR2 FYEKMQ (reference sequence). The V segment lost 4 bases and the J segment 3 bases; nucleotides outside the gene matches: 9. CDR3 nucleotides: TGTGCCAGCAGCTCCGGGACAGGGGGCATGCGGGACACTGAAGCTTTCTTT. Its translation is CASSSGTGGMRDTEAFF. The complete variable domain, with remaining parts taken from reference TRBV13 and TRBJ1-1, reads AAGVIQSPRHLIKEKRETATLKCYPIPRHDTVYWYQQGPGQDPQFLISFYEKMQSDKGSIPDRFSAQQFSDYHSELNMSSLELGDSALYFCASSSGTGGMRDTEAFFGQGTRLTVV.

This clonotype has just a few counts. The genes are TRBV19 and TRBJ1-2; the D is unclear. The V gene lost 11 bases and the J gene lost 0 bases, with 10 bases spanning the gap. CDR1 and CDR2 from the germline V gene are LNHDA and SQIVND (reference sequence). There are 12 residues in the CDR3. The CDR3 sequence: CAGRDPNYGYTF. The CDR3 DNA follows: TGTGCCGGGCGGGATCCTAACTATGGCTACACCTTC. The whole variable domain, filled in from reference TRBV19 and TRBJ1-2, reads DGGITQSPKYLFRKEGQNVTLSCEQNLNHDAMYWYRQDPGQGLRLIYYSQIVNDFQKGDIAEGYSVSREKKESFPLTVTSAQKNPTAFYLCAGRDPNYGYTFGSGTRLTVV.

DNA for the CDR3: TGCAGCGTGTTAGGACAAAACACCGGGGAGCTGTTTTTT. Its protein product is CSVLGQNTGELFF. The J gene is TRBJ2-2, the V gene TRBV29-1, with D tentatively TRBD1 (5 bases). Trimming cost V 6 bases and J 2 bases, with 10 bases left between them. This CDR3 contains 13 residues. Looked up from germline, CDR1 is SQVTM and CDR2 is ANQGSEA.

This clonotype was detected ten times or more. The genes are TRBV29-1 and TRBJ2-5, with D possibly TRBD1 on 6 matching bases. Trimming took off 8 bases at V and 2 bases at J, with 18 bases between the two ends. This CDR3 region has 14 residues. Germline V gene sequence: CDR1 SQVTM, CDR2 ANQGSEA. This chain's CDR3 is CSFQGGRLQETQYF. CDR3 DNA sequence: TGCAGCTTCCAAGGGGGACGCCTTCAAGAGACCCAGTACTTC.

This clonotype showed up just a few times. The CDR3: CASSHPGQGYRAFF. CDR3 in DNA: TGTGCCAGCAGCCACCCGGGACAGGGGTATCGAGCTTTCTTT. The chain uses TRBV3-1 and TRBJ1-1; 10 nucleotides match TRBD1. Per germline, CDR1 LGHDT and CDR2 YNNKEL (reference sequence). V trimming: 3 bases; J trimming: 10 bases; junction bases outside the gene matches: 8. The CDR3 runs 14 residues. The complete variable domain, with remaining parts taken from reference TRBV3-1 and TRBJ1-1, reads DTAVSQTPKYLVTQMGNDKSIKCEQNLGHDTMYWYKQDSKKFLKIMFSYNNKELIINETVPNRFSPKSPDKAHLNLHINSLELGDSAVYFCASSHPGQGYRAFFGQGTRLTVV.

This clonotype has just a few counts. The J gene is TRBJ2-2, the V gene TRBV20-1, with TRBD2 matching over 11 bases. V lost 3 bases to trimming and J lost 4 bases; unmatched junction nucleotides: 4. The V gene's germline CDR1 is DFQATT and CDR2 SNEGSKA (reference sequence). The CDR3 runs to 15 residues. CDR3 loop: CSARDSGRGTGELFF. In DNA form, the CDR3 reads TGCAGTGCTAGGGATAGCGGGAGGGGCACCGGGGAGCTGTTTTTT.

This clonotype was seen only a few times. The J gene is TRBJ2-4, the V gene TRBV19; 8 bases map to TRBD1. V dropped 7 bases and J dropped 3; count of bases not matched to a gene: 5. This CDR3 is built from 14 residues. Per germline, CDR1 LNHDA and CDR2 SQIVND (reference sequence). The CDR3 sequence is CASMNTGGKNIQYF. The DNA for the CDR3 is TGTGCCAGTATGAATACAGGGGGCAAAAACATTCAGTACTTC.

This clonotype has ten or more counts. CDR3 residues: CASSWIDTARNEQYF. CDR3 in DNA: TGTGCCAGCAGTTGGATTGACACAGCAAGAAACGAGCAGTACTTC. This rearrangement joins TRBV28 to TRBJ2-7, with D uncertain. CDR3 length: 15 amino acids. V lost 4 bases to trimming and J lost 5 bases, with 18 bases between them. Germline V gives CDR1 MDHEN, CDR2 SYDVKM. The whole variable domain, remainder taken from reference TRBV28 and TRBJ2-7, is DVKVTQSSRYLVKRTGEKVFLECVQDMDHENMFWYRQDPGLGLRLIYFSYDVKMKEKGDIPEGYSVSREKKERFSLILESASTNQTSMYLCASSWIDTARNEQYFGPGTRLTVT.

The rearrangement links TRBV5-1 to TRBJ2-5; possibly TRBD2 for D (6 bases). Deletions cut 1 base from V and 1 base from J, with 14 bases between. The CDR3 contains 16 residues. Germline lookup yields CDR1 SGHRS and CDR2 YFSETQ. The CDR3 is CASSLSSRGSQETQYF. The CDR3 DNA sequence: TGCGCCAGCAGCTTGAGCTCCCGGGGGAGCCAAGAGACCCAGTACTTC.

This clonotype was observed a few times. This could be a read error, since a much larger clone is one nucleotide away. The genes are TRBV12-3 or TRBV12-4 and TRBJ1-2, with TRBD1 identical over 8 bases. The CDR3 is 13 amino acids. The V segment lost 8 bases and the J segment 7 bases; nucleotides outside the gene matches: 9. CDR3 in DNA: TGTGCCAGCGGGACAGGTTCGGTCTGTGGCTACACCTTC. This encodes CASGTGSVCGYTF.

A few counts support this clonotype. The DNA for the CDR3 is TGTGCCAGCTCACCTCAGGCCGCGGGGGGCTCGGGCAATCAGCCCCAGCATTTT. Translated: CASSPQAAGGSGNQPQHF. The genes are TRBV18 and TRBJ1-5; tentatively, D is TRBD1 (6 bases). This CDR3 region has 18 residues. Trimming shortened V by 3 bases and J by 2 bases, and 20 bases separated the two germline ends. The germline CDR1 and CDR2 sequences are KGHSH and LQKENI.